Sequencing of this T cell receptor beta chain was carried out in a study of glioma-infiltrating T cells after dendritic cell vaccination. Sequencing used immunoSEQ multiplex PCR; TCRdb keeps in-frame clones, though not all of them. The sample includes 70,000 to 95,000 clones, roughly 87% of them seen just once. CDR1 and CDR2 (germline): SGDLS, YYNGEE. The CDR3 sequence is 16 residues long. V was pared by 0 bases and J by 5 bases, with 5 bases of the junction left unmatched. Time point defined: after dendritic cell vaccination, including at tumor progression/relapse. In this sample, this clone turned up once.

This receptor was identified in a human donor with glioblastoma. V usage is TRBV9 and J usage is TRBJ2-2; 9 bases line up with TRBD2. The sample here was blood, taken after dendritic cell vaccination. CDR3 amino acids: CASSVGPSGETGELFF. In DNA, the CDR3 is TGTGCCAGCAGCGTAGGCCCTAGCGGGGAGACCGGGGAGCTGTTTTTT.